The 26 T cell receptor beta chains listed next were all sequenced from one sample in a study of T cells after yellow fever vaccination (dated by TCRdb to the late 2010s). The treatment or condition label on this specimen signifies: live attenuated yellow fever vaccine strain. The library was produced with 5' RACE. The reads were generated on an Illumina HiSeq 2500. TCRdb trimmed the raw reads at Q25, called clones with MiXCR and kept productive beta chains. Here each entry gathers all rows of one CDR3 protein and keeps the most common genes and DNA. In all, the sample holds 300,000 to 350,000 distinct CDR3 sequences, and approximately 8% of those were seen once. Jointly, the top ten make up approximately 16% of the sample. This specimen consisted of PBMCs, obtained around 45 days after the first yellow fever vaccination. These receptors all come from a man aged 18-30 years who received the YFV17D yellow fever vaccine.

This clonotype appeared many times. This sequence joins TRBV7-2 and TRBJ1-5; 10 bases map to TRBD1. Germline values: CDR1 SGHTA, CDR2 FQGNSA. Losses at the gene ends were 4 bases for V and 1 base for J; bases not matched to a gene: 4. This CDR3 has 16 residues. The CDR3 DNA reads as TGTGCCAGCAGCTCCAGGACAGGGGGGAGCAATCAGCCCCAGCATTTT. Protein: CASSSRTGGSNQPQHF.

The chain recombines TRBV6-5 with TRBJ1-6; 7 bases agree with TRBD1. CDR3 length: 15 amino acids. The germline CDR1 and CDR2 sequences are MNHEY and SVGAGI. V lost 1 base and J lost 9; bases outside the gene matches: 6. CDR3 in amino acids: CASSYFLRDSSPLHF. CDR3 bases: TGTGCCAGCAGTTACTTCCTCCGGGACAGTTCACCCCTCCACTTT.

Only a few counts were recorded for this clonotype. The chain recombines TRBV12-3 or TRBV12-4 with TRBJ1-2; D is uncertain. The CDR3 is made up of 13 amino acids. Trimming pared 3 bases from V and 1 base from J, leaving 6 bases between. The CDR3 DNA is TGTGCCAGCAGTTTGCAGAGTAACTATGGCTACACCTTC. Amino acids: CASSLQSNYGYTF.

This clonotype occurred a few times. The rearrangement links TRBV27 to TRBJ2-3, with TRBD2 as a possible D gene (5 bases). This CDR3 is 17 amino acids long. V lost 5 bases and J 4 bases, leaving 22 bases between the germline ends. CDR1 and CDR2 from the germline V gene are MNHEY and SMNVEV (reference sequence). The CDR3 loop is CASSQTPRTLPPDTQYF. The CDR3 nucleotides read TGTGCCAGCAGTCAGACCCCCCGGACTCTTCCCCCAGATACGCAGTATTTT.

At least ten counts were recorded for this clonotype. The V and J genes are TRBV7-9 and TRBJ2-2; D is possibly TRBD2 (6 bases). The V end was cut by 1 base, the J end by 0 bases, with 6 bases between. Germline-derived CDR1 and CDR2 are SEHNR and FQNEAQ (reference sequence). The CDR3 loop spans 15 amino acids. The CDR3 DNA is TGTGCCAGCAGCTTAGGGGGGGCGAACACCGGGGAGCTGTTTTTT. Translated, it gives CASSLGGANTGELFF.

This clonotype was counted only a few times. The rearrangement links TRBV7-4 to TRBJ2-7, with D uncertain. Deletions cut 7 bases from V and 4 bases from J, with 14 bases between. The germline gives CDR1 SGHVT, CDR2 SQSDAQ. CDR3 length: 13 residues. The chain's CDR3 is CASIWHPYYEQYV. The CDR3 coding sequence is TGTGCCAGCATTTGGCACCCGTATTACGAGCAGTACGTC.

V and J are TRBV4-3 and TRBJ2-3; D is undetermined. Trimming took off 0 bases at V and 6 bases at J, with 13 bases between the two ends. Germline values: CDR1 LGHNA, CDR2 YSLEER. There are 15 residues in the CDR3. This chain's CDR3 is CASSQDLRSLDTQYF. The CDR3 bases are TGCGCCAGCAGCCAAGACCTTAGGAGTTTGGATACGCAGTATTTT.

The V gene is TRBV28, the J gene TRBJ2-3; the D call may be TRBD1 or TRBD2 (6 bases each). The CDR3 extends over 15 amino acids. V was pared by 3 bases and J by 2 bases, with 12 bases between. CDR1 and CDR2 from the germline V gene are MDHEN and SYDVKM. CDR3 sequence: CASSFGGFNTDTQYF. CDR3 DNA sequence: TGTGCCAGCAGTTTCGGGGGCTTCAACACAGATACGCAGTATTTT.

This clonotype was seen many times. This chain uses TRBV11-2 with TRBJ2-7; 9 positions agree with TRBD1. Germline V gives CDR1 SGHAT, CDR2 FQNNGV. With 5 bases clipped from V and 2 bases from J, the junction kept 10 bases outside the gene matches. The CDR3 spans 16 residues. The CDR3 loop is CASSLGRGQGTYEQYF. The CDR3 region has the DNA TGTGCCAGCAGCCTAGGCAGGGGACAGGGAACCTACGAGCAGTACTTC.

This chain uses TRBV29-1 with TRBJ2-2, with 9 bases identical to TRBD1. CDR3 length equals 14 residues. V lost 6 bases and J lost 5; bases outside the gene matches: 7. Germline CDR1 and CDR2: SQVTM and ANQGSEA. The CDR3 loop is CSVPGTGKTGELFF. CDR3 nucleotides: TGCAGCGTGCCCGGGACAGGGAAAACCGGGGAGCTGTTTTTT.

This rearrangement joins TRBV6-2 or TRBV6-3 to TRBJ2-3, with TRBD2 as a possible D gene (6 bases). The CDR3 has 17 amino acids. Between the trimmed V and J ends, which lost 3 bases and 0 bases, there was a span of 16 bases. CDR1 and CDR2 (germline): MNHEY, SVGEGT. The CDR3 DNA reads TGTGCCAGCAGTTATGGTAGTCGGGGGTCTAGCACAGATACGCAGTATTTT. It codes for CASSYGSRGSSTDTQYF.

A few counts support this clonotype. The chain couples TRBV27 to TRBJ2-7; TRBD1 agrees at 7 bases. CDR3 length equals 13 residues. V was clipped by 5 bases and J by 4 bases; unmatched bases: 5. Germline CDR1 and CDR2: MNHEY and SMNVEV (reference sequence). The CDR3 is CASSPGQIYEQYF. The CDR3, as DNA: TGTGCCAGCAGTCCGGGACAGATTTACGAGCAGTACTTC.

This clonotype occurred a few times. The chain is built from TRBV9 and TRBJ1-1, with 7 bases lining up with TRBD1. CDR1 is SGDLS and CDR2 is YYNGEE in the germline V gene. Trimming cost V 2 bases and J 1 base; bases outside gene matches: 2. The CDR3 is 14 amino acids. CDR3 protein: CASSVTGANTEAFF. CDR3 coding DNA: TGTGCCAGCAGCGTCACAGGGGCGAACACTGAAGCTTTCTTT. Filled out from reference TRBV9 and TRBJ1-1, the complete variable domain reads DSGVTQTPKHLITATGQRVTLRCSPRSGDLSVYWYQQSLDQGLQFLIQYYNGEERAKGNILERFSAQQFPDLHSELNLSSLELGDSALYFCASSVTGANTEAFFGQGTRLTVV.

This clonotype showed up just a few times. The J gene is TRBJ1-2, the V gene TRBV4-1; tentative D call: TRBD1 (6 bases). Trimming stripped 0 bases from V and 6 bases from J, with 17 bases between. This CDR3 is built from 16 residues. From germline, CDR1 is MGHRA and CDR2 YSYEKL. Written as DNA, the CDR3 is TGCGCCAGCAGCCAAGATTTAGGCAGGGGCAGGCATGGCTACACCTTC. Translation: CASSQDLGRGRHGYTF.

This rearrangement joins TRBV29-1 to TRBJ1-1; the match to TRBD1 covers 7 bases. From germline, CDR1 is SQVTM and CDR2 ANQGSEA. V trimming: 7 bases; J trimming: 7 bases; junction bases outside the gene matches: 12. The CDR3 length is 13 residues. This chain's CDR3 is CSATKGATREAFF. In DNA form, the CDR3 reads TGCAGCGCAACTAAGGGGGCGACACGTGAAGCTTTCTTT.

This clonotype was counted only a few times. This rearrangement joins TRBV5-1 to TRBJ2-1, with D perhaps being TRBD1 or TRBD2 (5 bases each). The CDR3 loop spans 14 amino acids. The ends were cut back, 0 bases at V and 8 bases at J, with 12 bases in the middle. CDR1 SGHRS and CDR2 YFSETQ come from the germline V gene. CDR3 residues: CASSLAGLGDEQFF. As DNA, the CDR3 is TGCGCCAGCAGCTTGGCCGGATTGGGGGATGAGCAGTTCTTC.

This chain links TRBV6-5 with TRBJ1-1; D is unresolved. The CDR3 sequence is 13 residues long. V lost 0 bases and J lost 6, with 8 bases in between. CDR1 MNHEY and CDR2 SVGAGI come from the germline V gene. CDR3 nucleotides: TGTGCCAGCAGTTACTCGACGGAAGCTGAAGCTTTCTTT. Protein: CASSYSTEAEAFF.

This clonotype was detected only a few times. This chain links TRBV20-1 with TRBJ1-1; 11 positions match TRBD1. The CDR3 length is 13 residues. The V and J ends lost 7 bases and 7 bases, in that order; junction bases with no gene match: 8. The V gene's germline CDR1 is DFQATT and CDR2 SNEGSKA (reference sequence). CDR3 nucleotide sequence: TGCAGTGTTCCGGGACAGGGGGTTAGTGAAGCTTTCTTT. It specifies CSVPGQGVSEAFF.

This clonotype was found a few times. The chain is built from TRBV3-1 and TRBJ1-4; 9 bases are a match to TRBD1. The V segment lost 1 base and the J segment 5 bases; nucleotides outside the gene matches: 8. Per germline, CDR1 LGHDT and CDR2 YNNKEL (reference sequence). The CDR3 totals 17 residues. The CDR3: CASSQVPGQGGNEKLFF. DNA for the CDR3: TGTGCCAGCAGCCAAGTCCCGGGACAGGGCGGGAATGAAAAACTGTTTTTT.

The V call is TRBV7-2, the J call TRBJ1-1, with TRBD1 as a possible D gene (5 bases). V lost 4 bases and J 5 bases, leaving 11 bases between the germline ends. CDR1 SGHTA and CDR2 FQGNSA come from the germline V gene. The CDR3 consists of 13 residues. CDR3: CASSSGQETEAFF. The DNA for the CDR3 is TGTGCCAGCAGCTCGGGGCAGGAGACTGAAGCTTTCTTT.

This clonotype has more than one count but fewer than ten. The V and J genes are TRBV7-2 and TRBJ1-1; D call uncertain. The CDR3 consists of 14 residues. In germline, CDR1 is SGHTA, CDR2 FQGNSA. The V end was cut by 0 bases, the J end by 2 bases, with 7 bases between. Here the CDR3 reads CASSLAETNTEAFF. The CDR3 nucleotides are TGTGCCAGCAGCTTAGCGGAAACCAACACTGAAGCTTTCTTT.

The V gene is TRBV12-3 or TRBV12-4, the J gene TRBJ2-7; 7 bases align to TRBD2. V dropped 6 bases and J dropped 7; count of bases not matched to a gene: 15. This CDR3 is 15 amino acids long. CDR3 in DNA: TGTGCCAGCAGGACTGGGGGACCACCGGGAGGAGAGCAGTACTTC. This encodes CASRTGGPPGGEQYF.

This clonotype was picked up a small number of times. The chain has TRBV27 and TRBJ2-7; D is tentatively TRBD1 or TRBD2 (5 bases each). Germline values: CDR1 MNHEY, CDR2 SMNVEV (reference sequence). V lost 8 bases and J lost 3, with 17 bases in between. The CDR3 contains 14 residues. The CDR3 region is CASAPRDGRYEQYF. The CDR3 nucleotides are TGTGCCAGCGCACCTCGGGACGGCCGCTACGAGCAGTACTTC.

This clonotype was found a few times. CDR3 region: CASGNRDRGFDGELFF. Here the CDR3 DNA reads TGTGCCAGCGGCAATCGGGACAGGGGGTTTGACGGGGAGCTGTTTTTT. The genes are TRBV5-4 and TRBJ2-2, with 11 positions matching TRBD1. J lost 7 bases, V lost 7 bases, and 12 bases had no gene match. Looked up from germline, CDR1 is SGHNT and CDR2 is YYREEE (reference sequence). The CDR3 spans 16 residues.

The V gene is TRBV5-4, the J gene TRBJ1-1, with 8 bases matching TRBD1. The CDR3 is made up of 14 amino acids. J gave up 5 bases and V 6 bases, and 9 bases lay outside the gene matches. Germline V lookup: CDR1 SGHNT, CDR2 YYREEE (reference sequence). The CDR3 DNA follows: TGTGCCAGCAACCCGACAGGGGAAAGGACTGAAGCTTTCTTT. Protein sequence: CASNPTGERTEAFF.

In its sample, this clonotype was seen a few times. The chain combines TRBV6-5 with TRBJ2-3; TRBD1 or TRBD2 may be the D gene (5 bases each). V lost 0 bases and J lost 0, with 13 bases in between. Germline V CDR1 and CDR2: MNHEY, SVGAGI. The CDR3 runs 17 residues. As DNA, the CDR3 is TGTGCCAGCAGTTACTCCAATATGGGGGTCAGCACAGATACGCAGTATTTT. Its protein is CASSYSNMGVSTDTQYF.